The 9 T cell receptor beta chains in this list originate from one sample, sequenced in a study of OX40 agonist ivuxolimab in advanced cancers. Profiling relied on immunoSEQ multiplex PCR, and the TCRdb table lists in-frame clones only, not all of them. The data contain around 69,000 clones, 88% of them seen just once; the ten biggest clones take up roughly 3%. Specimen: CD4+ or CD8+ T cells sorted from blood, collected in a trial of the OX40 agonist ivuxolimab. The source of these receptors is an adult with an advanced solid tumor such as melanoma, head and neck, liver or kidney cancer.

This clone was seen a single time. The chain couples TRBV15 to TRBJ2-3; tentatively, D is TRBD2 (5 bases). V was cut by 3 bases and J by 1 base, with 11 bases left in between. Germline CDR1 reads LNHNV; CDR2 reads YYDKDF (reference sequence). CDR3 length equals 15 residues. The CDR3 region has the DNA TGTGCCACCAGCAGCGTTCATAGCGGCACAGATACGCAGTATTTT. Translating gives CATSSVHSGTDTQYF.

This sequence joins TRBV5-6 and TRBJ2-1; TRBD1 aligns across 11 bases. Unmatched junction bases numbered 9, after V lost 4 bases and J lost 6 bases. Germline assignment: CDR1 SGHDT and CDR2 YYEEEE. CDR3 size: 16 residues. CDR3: CASSDSRDRGVNEQFF. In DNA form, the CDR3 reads TGTGCCAGCAGCGACTCCCGGGACAGGGGGGTCAATGAGCAGTTCTTC.

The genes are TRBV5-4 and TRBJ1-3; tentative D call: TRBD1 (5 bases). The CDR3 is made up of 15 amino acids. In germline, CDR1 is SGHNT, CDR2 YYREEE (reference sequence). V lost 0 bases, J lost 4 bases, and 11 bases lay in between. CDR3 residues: CASSLAGGSGNTIYF. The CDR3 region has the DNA TGTGCCAGCAGCTTGGCCGGGGGGTCCGGAAACACCATATATTTT.

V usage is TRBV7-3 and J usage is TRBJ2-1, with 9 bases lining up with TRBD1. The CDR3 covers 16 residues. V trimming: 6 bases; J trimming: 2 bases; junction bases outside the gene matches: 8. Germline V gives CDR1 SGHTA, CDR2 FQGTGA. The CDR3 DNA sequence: TGTGCCAGCAGTCCCATCGGGACAGGGACCTACAATGAGCAGTTCTTC. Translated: CASSPIGTGTYNEQFF.

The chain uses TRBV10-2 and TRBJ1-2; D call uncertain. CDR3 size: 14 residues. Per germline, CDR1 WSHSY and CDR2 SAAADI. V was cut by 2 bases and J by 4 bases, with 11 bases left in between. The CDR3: CASSEIARPYGYTF. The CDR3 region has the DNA TGCGCCAGCAGTGAGATAGCCCGGCCCTATGGCTACACCTTC.

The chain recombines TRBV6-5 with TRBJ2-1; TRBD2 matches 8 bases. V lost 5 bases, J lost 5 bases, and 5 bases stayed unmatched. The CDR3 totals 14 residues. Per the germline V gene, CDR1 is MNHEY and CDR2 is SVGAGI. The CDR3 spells CASSPTSVHNEQFF. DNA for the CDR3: TGTGCCAGCAGTCCGACTAGCGTCCACAATGAGCAGTTCTTC.

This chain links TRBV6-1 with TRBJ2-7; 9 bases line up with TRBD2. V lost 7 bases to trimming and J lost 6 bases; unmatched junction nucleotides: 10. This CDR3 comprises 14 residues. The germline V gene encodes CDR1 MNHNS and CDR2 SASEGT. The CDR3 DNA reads TGTGCCAGCACTCTAAGCGGGGGGTCCCTCGAGCAGTACTTC. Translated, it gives CASTLSGGSLEQYF.

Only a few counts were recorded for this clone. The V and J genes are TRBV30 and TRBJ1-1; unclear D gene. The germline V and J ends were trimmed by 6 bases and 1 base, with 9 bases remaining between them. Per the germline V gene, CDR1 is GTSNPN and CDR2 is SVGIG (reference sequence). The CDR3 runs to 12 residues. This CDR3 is CACGRKNTEAFF. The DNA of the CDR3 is TGTGCCTGTGGGCGGAAGAACACTGAAGCTTTCTTT.

The CDR3 DNA is TGTGCCAGCTCATCGACGGACAGTAATCAGCCCCAGCATTTT. This sequence encodes CASSSTDSNQPQHF. The chain joins TRBV18 to TRBJ1-5, with a possible D match to TRBD1 (6 bases). V was shortened by 5 bases and J by 4 bases, with 12 bases between the two germline ends. The germline V gene has CDR1 KGHSH and CDR2 LQKENI. The CDR3 totals 14 residues.